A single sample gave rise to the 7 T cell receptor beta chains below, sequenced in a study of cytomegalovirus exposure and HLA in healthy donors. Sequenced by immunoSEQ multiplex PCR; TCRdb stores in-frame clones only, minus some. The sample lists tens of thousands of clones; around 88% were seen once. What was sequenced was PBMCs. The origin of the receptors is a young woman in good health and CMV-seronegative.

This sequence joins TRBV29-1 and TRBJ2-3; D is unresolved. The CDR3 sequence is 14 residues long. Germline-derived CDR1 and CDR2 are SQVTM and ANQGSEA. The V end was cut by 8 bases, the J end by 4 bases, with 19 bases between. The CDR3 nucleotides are TGCAGCTCTCCCGACGGTCAGGTCCCAGATACGCAGTATTTT. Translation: CSSPDGQVPDTQYF.

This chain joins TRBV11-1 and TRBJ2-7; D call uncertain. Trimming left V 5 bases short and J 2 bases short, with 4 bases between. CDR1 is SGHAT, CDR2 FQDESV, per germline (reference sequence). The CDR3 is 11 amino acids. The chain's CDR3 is CASSGPYEQYF. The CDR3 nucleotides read TGTGCCAGCAGCGGGCCCTACGAGCAGTACTTC.

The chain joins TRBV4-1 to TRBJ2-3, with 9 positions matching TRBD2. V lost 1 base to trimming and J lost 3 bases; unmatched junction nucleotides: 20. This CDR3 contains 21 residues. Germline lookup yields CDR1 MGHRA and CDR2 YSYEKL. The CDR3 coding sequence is TGCGCCAGCAGCCAAGTCGGAGGGCTAGCGGGACCTCTAAGAGGTACAGATACGCAGTATTTT. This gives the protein CASSQVGGLAGPLRGTDTQYF.

The chain's CDR3 is CASSLQLLQTGGTNEKLFF. CDR3 coding DNA: TGTGCCAGCAGTTTACAACTACTACAAACAGGGGGCACTAATGAAAAACTGTTTTTT. The genes are TRBV28 and TRBJ1-4, with 9 bases lining up with TRBD1. The CDR3 runs to 19 residues. V lost 2 bases and J lost 2; bases outside the gene matches: 12. Germline V gene lookup returns CDR1 MDHEN and CDR2 SYDVKM.

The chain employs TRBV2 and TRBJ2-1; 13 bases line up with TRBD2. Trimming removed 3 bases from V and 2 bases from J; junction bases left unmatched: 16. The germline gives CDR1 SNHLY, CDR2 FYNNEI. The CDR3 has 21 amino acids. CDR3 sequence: CASSEWVQGPTSGRAYNEQFF. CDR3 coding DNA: TGTGCCAGCAGTGAGTGGGTCCAGGGCCCTACTAGCGGGAGGGCCTACAATGAGCAGTTCTTC. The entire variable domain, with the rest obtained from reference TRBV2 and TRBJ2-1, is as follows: EPEVTQTPSHQVTQMGQEVILRCVPISNHLYFYWYRQILGQKVEFLVSFYNNEISEKSEIFDDQFSVERPDGSNFTLKIRSTKLEDSAMYFCASSEWVQGPTSGRAYNEQFFGPGTRLTVL.

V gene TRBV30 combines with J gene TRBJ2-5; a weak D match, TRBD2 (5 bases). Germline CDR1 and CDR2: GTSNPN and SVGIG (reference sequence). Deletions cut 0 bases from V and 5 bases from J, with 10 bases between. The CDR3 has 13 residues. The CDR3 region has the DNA TGTGCCTGGAGTGTACGACCGGGGGAGACCCAGTACTTC. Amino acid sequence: CAWSVRPGETQYF.

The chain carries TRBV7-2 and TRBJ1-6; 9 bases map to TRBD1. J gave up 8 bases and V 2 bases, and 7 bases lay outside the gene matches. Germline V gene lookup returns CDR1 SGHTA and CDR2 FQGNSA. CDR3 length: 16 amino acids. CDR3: CASSLRTGGAYSPLHF. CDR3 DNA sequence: TGTGCCAGCAGCTTAAGAACAGGGGGCGCGTATTCACCCCTCCACTTT.